One and the same sample provided the 3 T cell receptor beta chains below, sequenced in a study of blood T cell repertoires in COVID-19. Sequencing used immunoSEQ multiplex PCR; TCRdb keeps in-frame clones, though not all of them. The sample consists of tens of thousands of clones, 88% of them appearing once. The specimen was peripheral blood. The source is a human donor in a cohort sampled during active COVID-19.

This chain connects TRBV2 to TRBJ2-3; TRBD2 matches 7 bases. This CDR3 comprises 13 residues. The V segment lost 5 bases and the J segment 1 base; nucleotides outside the gene matches: 0. Germline V gene data show CDR1 as SNHLY and CDR2 as FYNNEI. CDR3 in DNA: TGTGCCAGCAGTCGGGAGGGCACAGATACGCAGTATTTT. Protein sequence: CASSREGTDTQYF.

The table lists this clone with a count of one. The CDR3 nucleotides read TGTGCCTGGAGTCACCCCAGGGAGGGGCGAGCGGGAGATACGCAGTATTTT. Translating gives CAWSHPREGRAGDTQYF. The V and J genes are TRBV30 and TRBJ2-3; 7 positions match TRBD2. Germline-derived CDR1 and CDR2 are GTSNPN and SVGIG (reference sequence). With V trimmed by 2 bases and J by 5 bases, 16 bases remained unmatched. The CDR3 totals 17 residues.

CDR3 DNA sequence: TGTGCCTGGGGAGAGGGGGAGAACACCGGGGAGCTGTTTTTT. This gives the protein CAWGEGENTGELFF. The chain carries TRBV30 and TRBJ2-2, with D perhaps TRBD1 (6 bases). V gave up 5 bases and J gave up 1 base, with 11 bases separating them. The length of the CDR3 is 14 residues. The germline V gene has CDR1 GTSNPN and CDR2 SVGIG (reference sequence).